The next 22 T cell receptor beta chains were all read from a single sample in a study of CD8 T cells in Susac syndrome. Roughly 0.45 to 1 ug RNA was reverse transcribed with random hexamers. TCRdb processed the immunoSEQ multiplex PCR reads anew with MiXCR; each CDR3 protein has one entry. The sample records under 550,000 distinct CDR3 sequences, around 83% being singletons. Specimen: CD8+ T cells from PBMCs. All receptors come from a human donor with multiple sclerosis.

This rearrangement joins TRBV11-2 to TRBJ2-1, with TRBD2 identical over 8 bases. Germline values: CDR1 SGHAT, CDR2 FQNNGV. Losses at the gene ends were 5 bases for V and 1 base for J; bases not matched to a gene: 13. This CDR3 spans 18 amino acids. The CDR3 nucleotides are TGTGCCAGCAGCCCAGGCAGGCTGGGCGGGGGGTCCTACAATGAGCAGTTCTTC. Translation: CASSPGRLGGGSYNEQFF.

The rearrangement joins TRBV2 to TRBJ2-7; TRBD2 agrees at 9 bases. V lost 4 bases and J lost 3; bases outside the gene matches: 10. Looked up from germline, CDR1 is SNHLY and CDR2 is FYNNEI. The length of the CDR3 is 16 residues. The CDR3 DNA is TGTGCCAGCAGTGCTCTAGCGGGGCTCTCAAGCTACGAGCAGTACTTC. Protein sequence: CASSALAGLSSYEQYF.

This clonotype has only one observation. The rearrangement uses TRBV30 and TRBJ2-3; 10 bases map to TRBD1. The length of the CDR3 is 14 residues. Germline V CDR1 and CDR2: GTSNPN, SVGIG (reference sequence). Germline trimming cut 1 base from V and 4 bases from J; bases unmatched to any gene: 2. Here the CDR3 reads CAWSGTGGADTQYF. The DNA for the CDR3 is TGTGCCTGGAGTGGGACAGGGGGTGCAGATACGCAGTATTTT.

This chain uses TRBV12-3 or TRBV12-4 with TRBJ2-1; 15 nucleotides match TRBD2. CDR3 length: 16 amino acids. Trimming at V came to 4 bases and at J to 8 bases, leaving 6 bases not matched to a gene. CDR3 nucleotides: TGTGCCAGCAGTTCAGGACTAGCGGGAGGGCCATATGAGCAGTTCTTC. Its protein is CASSSGLAGGPYEQFF.

The CDR3 bases are TGCGCCAGCAGCCAAGATCGGGCAGCGCTCACTGAAGCTTTCTTT. Its protein product is CASSQDRAALTEAFF. J is TRBJ1-1 and V is TRBV4-1; unclear D gene. The V gene lost 0 bases and the J gene lost 4 bases, with 12 bases spanning the gap. This CDR3 is built from 15 residues. Germline V gene sequence: CDR1 MGHRA, CDR2 YSYEKL.

The chain recombines TRBV2 with TRBJ1-2; D not certain. There are 15 residues in the CDR3. Germline V gene data show CDR1 as SNHLY and CDR2 as FYNNEI. The V gene lost 3 bases and the J gene lost 2 bases, with 13 bases spanning the gap. The CDR3 protein is CASSDPRDENYGYTF. Here the CDR3 DNA reads TGTGCCAGCAGTGATCCCCGAGACGAAAACTATGGCTACACCTTC.

The chain has TRBV28 and TRBJ1-1; tentatively, D is TRBD1 (5 bases). V dropped 1 base and J dropped 5 bases, with 11 bases sitting between them. Germline V gene data show CDR1 as MDHEN and CDR2 as SYDVKM. The CDR3 runs 14 residues. This CDR3 reads CASSLYPGTTEAFF. CDR3 bases: TGTGCCAGCAGTTTATACCCGGGGACGACTGAAGCTTTCTTT.

The chain uses TRBV6-1 and TRBJ2-1; D is unclear. CDR3 length: 14 amino acids. Looked up from germline, CDR1 is MNHNS and CDR2 is SASEGT. V lost 8 bases to trimming and J lost 0 bases, with 11 bases between them. The CDR3 loop reads CASPEISSYNEQFF. The CDR3 region has the DNA TGTGCCAGCCCTGAGATAAGCTCCTACAATGAGCAGTTCTTC.

The J gene is TRBJ1-1, the V gene TRBV4-1, with D uncertain. The CDR3 consists of 15 residues. Between the trimmed V and J ends, which lost 1 base and 0 bases, there was a span of 9 bases. Germline V lookup: CDR1 MGHRA, CDR2 YSYEKL. Here the CDR3 reads CASSQAQTVNTEAFF. The DNA of the CDR3 is TGCGCCAGCAGCCAAGCACAGACGGTGAACACTGAAGCTTTCTTT.

Written as DNA, the CDR3 is TGTGCCAGCAGTTACCTAAATGGCGGGGAGGGCTACACCTTC. The encoded protein is CASSYLNGGEGYTF. The chain combines TRBV6-6 with TRBJ1-2; D remains ambiguous. Trimming took off 2 bases at V and 8 bases at J, with 15 bases between the two ends. This CDR3 contains 14 residues. Germline V gene data show CDR1 as MNHNY and CDR2 as SVGAGI (reference sequence).

The chain is built from TRBV27 and TRBJ2-7; D is undetermined. The CDR3 covers 12 residues. Germline values: CDR1 MNHEY, CDR2 SMNVEV (reference sequence). Trimming removed 5 bases at V and 3 bases at J, with 8 bases between. This CDR3 is CASSPFGYEQYF. CDR3 nucleotides: TGTGCCAGCAGTCCCTTCGGCTACGAGCAGTACTTC.

This clonotype was counted a few times. V and J are TRBV6-1 and TRBJ1-1; weak D call: TRBD1 (5 bases). The CDR3 has 13 residues. Trimming took 6 bases from V and 4 from J, leaving 12 bases between them. The V gene's germline CDR1 is MNHNS and CDR2 SASEGT. The DNA of the CDR3 is TGTGCCAGCAGGTGGCAGGGCACCACTGAAGCTTTCTTT. It is translated as CASRWQGTTEAFF.

The chain uses TRBV9 and TRBJ1-2; 8 bases are a match to TRBD1. Per germline, CDR1 SGDLS and CDR2 YYNGEE. J lost 0 bases, V lost 4 bases, and 5 bases had no gene match. The length of the CDR3 is 15 residues. The chain's CDR3 is CASSRLGQANYGYTF. In DNA, the CDR3 is TGTGCCAGCAGCAGGTTGGGACAGGCTAACTATGGCTACACCTTC.

This rearrangement joins TRBV7-9 to TRBJ2-7, with 15 bases fitting TRBD2. V dropped 5 bases and J dropped 7; count of bases not matched to a gene: 12. CDR3 length equals 17 residues. Germline V gene lookup returns CDR1 SEHNR and CDR2 FQNEAQ (reference sequence). CDR3 region: CASSPPPGLAGGWEQYF. The CDR3 DNA reads TGTGCCAGCAGCCCCCCACCGGGACTAGCGGGAGGTTGGGAGCAGTACTTC. Based on the CDR3 plus reference TRBV7-9 and TRBJ2-7, the full variable domain is DTGVSQNPRHKITKRGQNVTFRCDPISEHNRLYWYRQTLGQGPEFLTYFQNEAQLEKSRLLSDRFSAERPKGSFSTLEIQRTEQGDSAMYLCASSPPPGLAGGWEQYFGPGTRLTVT.

This clonotype was recorded once. The chain links TRBV4-1 to TRBJ1-6, with TRBD1 matching 7 bases. Germline assignment: CDR1 MGHRA and CDR2 YSYEKL. The CDR3 loop spans 16 amino acids. V lost 1 base and J lost 0; bases outside the gene matches: 0. This chain's CDR3 is CASSQGQGSYNSPLHF. In nucleotides, the CDR3 is TGCGCCAGCAGCCAAGGACAGGGCTCCTATAATTCACCCCTCCACTTT.

The CDR3 here is CASSYSMRVTNEKLFF. The DNA of the CDR3 is TGTGCCAGCAGTTACTCGATGAGGGTGACTAATGAAAAACTGTTTTTT. This sequence joins TRBV6-5 and TRBJ1-4; D gene uncertain. V lost 0 bases to trimming and J lost 2 bases, with 10 bases between them. Germline CDR1 MNHEY, CDR2 SVGAGI. The CDR3 covers 16 residues.

The gene calls are TRBV7-9 and TRBJ2-1; D possibly corresponds to TRBD2 (5 bases). The germline V and J ends were trimmed by 0 bases and 3 bases, with 12 bases remaining between them. CDR3 length: 16 amino acids. CDR1 is SEHNR and CDR2 is FQNEAQ in the germline V gene (reference sequence). Written as DNA, the CDR3 is TGTGCCAGCAGCTTAGCGTTCCGAGGGCTCTACAATGAGCAGTTCTTC. Protein product: CASSLAFRGLYNEQFF. Using reference TRBV7-9 and TRBJ2-1 for the parts outside the CDR3, the full variable domain is DTGVSQNPRHKITKRGQNVTFRCDPISEHNRLYWYRQTLGQGPEFLTYFQNEAQLEKSRLLSDRFSAERPKGSFSTLEIQRTEQGDSAMYLCASSLAFRGLYNEQFFGPGTRLTVL.

The chain joins TRBV29-1 to TRBJ2-2; D remains ambiguous. This CDR3 is built from 10 residues. Per the germline V gene, CDR1 is SQVTM and CDR2 is ANQGSEA. Trimming removed 3 bases from V and 6 bases from J, with 2 bases in between. The CDR3 sequence is CSVEAGELFF. For the CDR3, the DNA is TGCAGCGTTGAGGCCGGGGAGCTGTTTTTT.

This clonotype has a handful of counts. The chain joins TRBV7-6 to TRBJ2-3; no firm D call. CDR1 and CDR2 from the germline V gene are SGHVS and FNYEAQ. Trimming left V 4 bases short and J 2 bases short, with 10 bases between. This CDR3 contains 14 residues. Here the CDR3 DNA reads TGTGCCAGCAGCTCGACAATCGCCACAGATACGCAGTATTTT. As protein: CASSSTIATDTQYF.

The V and J genes are TRBV29-1 and TRBJ2-7; D might be TRBD1 or TRBD2, each matching 5 bases. Trimming shortened V by 6 bases and J by 3 bases, and 12 bases separated the two germline ends. The CDR3 has 12 amino acids. CDR1 is SQVTM and CDR2 is ANQGSEA in the germline V gene. The CDR3 coding sequence is TGCAGCGTCGGGGACGGAATCTACGAGCAGTACTTC. Translation gives CSVGDGIYEQYF.

This clonotype has more than one count but fewer than ten. The V call is TRBV6-4, the J call TRBJ2-7; D call uncertain. Trimming removed 4 bases at V and 6 bases at J, with 7 bases between. Germline loops: CDR1 MRHNA, CDR2 SNTAGT. The CDR3 has 11 amino acids. The CDR3 sequence: CASSVGPEQYF. DNA for the CDR3: TGTGCCAGCAGTGTCGGACCCGAGCAGTACTTC.

The chain combines TRBV5-4 with TRBJ1-6; D unclear. From germline, CDR1 is SGHNT and CDR2 YYREEE (reference sequence). The CDR3 extends over 15 amino acids. Trimming took off 0 bases at V and 7 bases at J, with 11 bases between the two ends. The CDR3 nucleotides are TGTGCCAGCAGCTTGGATGCGGACGAGAATTCACCCCTCCACTTT. It yields the protein CASSLDADENSPLHF.